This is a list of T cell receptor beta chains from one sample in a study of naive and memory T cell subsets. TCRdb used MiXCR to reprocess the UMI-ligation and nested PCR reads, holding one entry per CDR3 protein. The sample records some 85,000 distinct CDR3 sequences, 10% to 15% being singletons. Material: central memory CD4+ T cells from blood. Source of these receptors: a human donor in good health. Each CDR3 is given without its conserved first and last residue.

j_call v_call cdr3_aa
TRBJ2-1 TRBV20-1 SARGTSGTSSYNEQF
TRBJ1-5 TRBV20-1 SALTTGLNQPQH
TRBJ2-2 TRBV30 AWRTSGNTGKLF
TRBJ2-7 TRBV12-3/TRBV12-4 ASSPSGGSGYEQY
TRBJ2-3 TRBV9 ASSKQVRTDTQY
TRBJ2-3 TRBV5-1 ASSLHPDTQY
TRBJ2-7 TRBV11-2 ASSSPRLAGGVYEQY
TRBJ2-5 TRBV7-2 ASSLVSFQETQY
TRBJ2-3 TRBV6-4 ASSLSALSGPPTDTQY
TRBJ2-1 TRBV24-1 ATSVGGGPNEQF
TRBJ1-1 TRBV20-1 SARGQTNTEAF